Below, 8 T cell receptor beta chains from the same sample are listed, as sequenced in a study of OX40 agonist ivuxolimab in advanced cancers. To prepare the library, the immunoSEQ multiplex PCR assay was applied. TCRdb re-hosts the immuneACCESS table, in-frame sequences only. Its copies lack some clones; in the studies checked, an unresolved V gene accounts for under half of them, and the cause for the rest is not known. The sample data list some 47,000 clones, and 60% to 85% of these were observed just once. The ten largest clones represent about 1.9% of the sample. This specimen consisted of CD4+ or CD8+ T cells sorted from blood, obtained in a trial of the OX40 agonist ivuxolimab. Receptors originate from an adult with an advanced solid tumor such as melanoma, head and neck, liver or kidney cancer.

The CDR3 spells CASSLYGRGGFPYEQYF. The CDR3 region has the DNA TGTGCCAGCAGCTTATATGGTCGGGGGGGGTTTCCCTACGAGCAGTACTTC. V gene TRBV11-2 combines with J gene TRBJ2-7; 8 bases fit TRBD2. CDR3 length: 17 amino acids. CDR1 and CDR2 (germline): SGHAT, FQNNGV. J lost 2 bases, V lost 2 bases, and 11 bases had no gene match.

This sequence joins TRBV4-3 and TRBJ1-1; 10 nucleotides agree with TRBD1. The germline V gene encodes CDR1 LGHNA and CDR2 YSLEER. The CDR3 is made up of 14 amino acids. The trim removed 1 base at V and 7 bases at J, leaving 3 bases unmatched. The CDR3 DNA reads as TGCGCCAGCAGCCAAGGGACAGGGGGTAGTGAAGCTTTCTTT. As protein: CASSQGTGGSEAFF.

V usage is TRBV4-1 and J usage is TRBJ1-5; 10 nucleotides agree with TRBD1. The CDR3 runs to 15 residues. CDR1 and CDR2 (germline): MGHRA, YSYEKL. V was pared by 4 bases and J by 7 bases, with 7 bases of the junction left unmatched. CDR3: CASSPLGQGSQPQHF. The DNA for the CDR3 is TGCGCCAGCAGCCCCCTGGGACAGGGGAGCCAGCCCCAGCATTTT.

This chain uses TRBV5-4 with TRBJ1-2; D not resolved. The V end was cut by 7 bases, the J end by 0 bases, with 13 bases between. The CDR3 runs to 14 residues. Per the germline V gene, CDR1 is SGHNT and CDR2 is YYREEE (reference sequence). The DNA of the CDR3 is TGTGCCAGCGTGTCGGATGCTTCTAACTATGGCTACACCTTC. Its protein product is CASVSDASNYGYTF.

The chain employs TRBV7-2 and TRBJ2-3; no definite D call. Germline-derived CDR1 and CDR2 are SGHTA and FQGNSA. The V end lost 2 bases, the J end lost 4 bases, and 13 bases lay between the germline ends. The CDR3 contains 15 residues. This CDR3 is CASSLRLVGSDTQYF. The CDR3, as DNA: TGTGCCAGCAGCTTAAGGCTAGTAGGGTCAGATACGCAGTATTTT. The whole variable domain, remainder taken from reference TRBV7-2 and TRBJ2-3, is GAGVSQSPSNKVTEKGKDVELRCDPISGHTALYWYRQSLGQGLEFLIYFQGNSAPDKSGLPSDRFSAERTGGSVSTLTIQRTQQEDSAVYLCASSLRLVGSDTQYFGPGTRLTVL.

This chain uses TRBV5-4 with TRBJ2-5; D uncertain. This CDR3 region has 13 residues. Per the germline V gene, CDR1 is SGHNT and CDR2 is YYREEE (reference sequence). The V end lost 3 bases, the J end lost 5 bases, and 11 bases lay between the germline ends. This chain's CDR3 is CASSWARKETQYF. CDR3 sequence (DNA): TGTGCCAGCAGCTGGGCGAGGAAGGAGACCCAGTACTTC.

This chain joins TRBV7-2 and TRBJ2-1; 10 bases are a match to TRBD2. The CDR3 contains 16 residues. V shed 4 bases and J 3 bases; nucleotides not matched to a gene: 6. Germline lookup yields CDR1 SGHTA and CDR2 FQGNSA. The CDR3, as DNA: TGTGCCAGCAGCTCGCTAAGGACTAGCGGCTACAATGAGCAGTTCTTC. This encodes CASSSLRTSGYNEQFF.

V usage is TRBV11-2 and J usage is TRBJ1-5, with D possibly being TRBD1 (5 bases). V was trimmed by 4 bases and J by 7 bases, leaving 14 bases between them. The germline V gene has CDR1 SGHAT and CDR2 FQNNGV. The CDR3 totals 14 residues. CDR3 nucleotide sequence: TGTGCCAGCAGCTGGAATGAGGGGAAGCAGCCCCAGCATTTT. Protein product: CASSWNEGKQPQHF.